Listed below are T cell receptor beta chains from one sample, sequenced in a study of beta chain features in type 1 diabetes. TCRdb keeps only in-frame clones here, not all; method: immunoSEQ multiplex PCR. The sample lists 300,000 to 400,000 clones; 9.5% to 10% were seen once. The sample comprised central memory CD4+ T cells from blood. These receptors all come from a man aged 30-40 years with type 1 diabetes. The CDR3 runs from the conserved cysteine through the conserved F or W. Fields, in order: clone size, V gene, CDR3 length, J gene, CDR3 protein. Clone size is shown for a subset of rows, as once, few, many or a class of expanded clone.

clone size: NA; V gene: TRBV30; CDR3 length: 13; J gene: TRBJ2-2; CDR3 protein: CAWTNQHSGELFF
clone size: NA; V gene: TRBV29-1; CDR3 length: 12; J gene: TRBJ2-5; CDR3 protein: CSAFPWQETQYF
clone size: NA; V gene: TRBV7-3; CDR3 length: 13; J gene: TRBJ2-7; CDR3 protein: CASSPEGDSAWYF
clone size: few; V gene: TRBV7-2; CDR3 length: 12; J gene: TRBJ2-7; CDR3 protein: CASSPSNYEQYF
clone size: many; V gene: TRBV13; CDR3 length: 16; J gene: TRBJ2-2; CDR3 protein: CASSLRTRSTTGELFF
clone size: few; V gene: TRBV2; CDR3 length: 11; J gene: TRBJ2-7; CDR3 protein: CASSEYYEQYF
clone size: NA; V gene: TRBV6-5; CDR3 length: 13; J gene: TRBJ2-2; CDR3 protein: CASSYPGGGELFF
clone size: few; V gene: TRBV6-5; CDR3 length: 13; J gene: TRBJ2-5; CDR3 protein: CATGAGRQETQYF
clone size: many; V gene: TRBV7-2; CDR3 length: 13; J gene: TRBJ2-1; CDR3 protein: CASSLTGYNEQFF
clone size: few; V gene: TRBV10-3; CDR3 length: 16; J gene: TRBJ1-5; CDR3 protein: CAISDSGPRVNQPQHF
clone size: few; V gene: TRBV19; CDR3 length: 17; J gene: TRBJ2-7; CDR3 protein: CASSPSLLAGGYYEQYF
clone size: NA; V gene: TRBV4-3; CDR3 length: 16; J gene: TRBJ2-3; CDR3 protein: CASSRTGAAGPDTQYF
clone size: few; V gene: TRBV7-2; CDR3 length: 17; J gene: TRBJ2-3; CDR3 protein: CASSLGLAGGLTDTQYF
clone size: few; V gene: TRBV4-1; CDR3 length: 19; J gene: TRBJ2-4; CDR3 protein: CASSQFGFAGRTAKNIQYF
clone size: NA; V gene: TRBV14; CDR3 length: 15; J gene: TRBJ2-5; CDR3 protein: CASSQVAGGRETQYF
clone size: NA; V gene: TRBV18; CDR3 length: 16; J gene: TRBJ2-1; CDR3 protein: CASSPRTSGSYNEQFF
clone size: NA; V gene: TRBV4-3; CDR3 length: 17; J gene: TRBJ2-3; CDR3 protein: CASSQGTDWEHTDTQYF
clone size: NA; V gene: TRBV7-2; CDR3 length: 14; J gene: TRBJ2-3; CDR3 protein: CASSWGQGTDTQYF
clone size: NA; V gene: TRBV5-1; CDR3 length: 15; J gene: TRBJ2-1; CDR3 protein: CASSSVGPRRDEQFF
clone size: NA; V gene: TRBV5-4; CDR3 length: 15; J gene: TRBJ1-5; CDR3 protein: CASSLTGDDNQPQHF
clone size: few; V gene: TRBV5-1; CDR3 length: 13; J gene: TRBJ2-7; CDR3 protein: CASKRQGNYEQYF
clone size: NA; V gene: TRBV4-2; CDR3 length: 15; J gene: TRBJ1-2; CDR3 protein: CASSQDIGTRYGYTF